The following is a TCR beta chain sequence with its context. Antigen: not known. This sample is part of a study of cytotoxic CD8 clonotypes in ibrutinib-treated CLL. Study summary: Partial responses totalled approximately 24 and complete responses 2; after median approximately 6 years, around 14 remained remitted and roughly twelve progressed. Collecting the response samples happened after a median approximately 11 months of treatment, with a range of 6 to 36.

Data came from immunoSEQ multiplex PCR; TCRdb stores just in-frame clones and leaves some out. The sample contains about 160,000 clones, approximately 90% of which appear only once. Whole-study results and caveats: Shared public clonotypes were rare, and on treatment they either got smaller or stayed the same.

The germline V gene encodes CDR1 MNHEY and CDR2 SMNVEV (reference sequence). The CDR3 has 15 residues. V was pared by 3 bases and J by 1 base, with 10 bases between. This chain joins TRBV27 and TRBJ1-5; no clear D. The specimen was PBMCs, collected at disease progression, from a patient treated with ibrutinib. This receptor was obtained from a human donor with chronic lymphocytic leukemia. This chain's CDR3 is CASSFAPGSNQPQHF. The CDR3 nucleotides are TGTGCCAGCAGTTTTGCGCCGGGGAGCAATCAGCCCCAGCATTTT.